Presented here are 9 T cell receptor beta chains from one specimen sequenced in a study of blood T cells in healthy people across ages (dated by TCRdb to between 2015 and 2017). The library was made by 5' RACE. Sequenced using an Illumina HiSeq 2500. A second PCR of roughly 6 to 11 cycles was run with a J-beta primer mix and a sample-barcoded 5' primer. The raw public reads went through TCRdb reprocessing: fastp at Q25, MiXCR clone calling, in-frame beta chains kept. One record per CDR3 amino acid sequence lists the most common genes and DNA. This sample lists about 580,000 distinct CDR3 sequences; roughly 43% were detected once. Of the sample, about 22% falls within the top ten clones. Source material: blood. The source is a man at least 80 years old in good health.

The V gene is TRBV9, the J gene TRBJ2-7, with D hard to call. Per germline, CDR1 SGDLS and CDR2 YYNGEE. The CDR3 consists of 12 residues. V lost 2 bases and J lost 6, with 9 bases in between. The CDR3 coding sequence is TGTGCCAGCAGCGTCCCGATGGGCGAGCAGTACTTC. The encoded protein is CASSVPMGEQYF.

In regard to this clonotype: This clone may be a read error of a much larger clone one base away. This chain connects TRBV6-6 to TRBJ2-7; the match to TRBD1 covers 12 bases. The CDR3 consists of 17 residues. The ends lost 3 bases at V and 7 bases at J; junction bases unmatched: 13. From germline, CDR1 is MNHNY and CDR2 SVGAGI (reference sequence). The DNA for the CDR3 is TGTGCCAGCAGTTATACCGGGACAGGGGGCGATCACAATGAGCAGTACTTC. Translated, it gives CASSYTGTGGDHNEQYF.

The chain carries TRBV7-2 and TRBJ2-7; TRBD2 aligns across 7 bases. The germline V gene encodes CDR1 SGHTA and CDR2 FQGNSA. The J segment lost 7 bases and the V segment lost 6 bases, leaving 9 bases of the junction unmatched. This CDR3 is built from 13 residues. The CDR3 loop is CASSVVAGEEQYF. The CDR3 nucleotides read TGTGCCAGCAGTGTAGTGGCGGGAGAGGAGCAGTACTTC.

V is TRBV3-1 and J is TRBJ2-5, with D perhaps matching TRBD1 or TRBD2 (6 bases each). Germline lookup yields CDR1 LGHDT and CDR2 YNNKEL (reference sequence). The CDR3 runs 16 residues. V shed 0 bases and J shed 1 base, with 12 bases lying between them. CDR3 nucleotide sequence: TGTGCCAGCAGCCAAGATGGAGGGGACATCCAAGAGACCCAGTACTTC. It yields the protein CASSQDGGDIQETQYF.

The J gene is TRBJ2-6, the V gene TRBV25-1; the D gene is possibly TRBD1 (6 bases). The germline V gene has CDR1 MGHDK and CDR2 SYGVNS. Trimming shortened V by 6 bases and J by 1 base, and 16 bases separated the two germline ends. CDR3 length: 17 residues. The CDR3 reads CASSSPLGGSGANVLTF. The CDR3 coding sequence is TGTGCCAGCAGCTCTCCACTAGGGGGTTCTGGGGCCAACGTCCTGACTTTC.

In its sample, this clonotype was seen once. The V gene is TRBV24-1, the J gene TRBJ2-1, with D possibly matching TRBD2 (5 bases). The V gene lost 4 bases and the J gene lost 9 bases, with 9 bases spanning the gap. There are 12 residues in the CDR3. From germline, CDR1 is KGHDR and CDR2 SFDVKD. The CDR3 nucleotides read TGTGCCACCAGTGAACTAGGGTTTGAGCAGTTCTTC. Protein: CATSELGFEQFF.

The table lists this clonotype with a few counts. This chain connects TRBV18 to TRBJ1-4; 7 bases are shared with TRBD1. Germline V gene sequence: CDR1 KGHSH, CDR2 LQKENI. CDR3 length equals 15 residues. Trimming cost V 6 bases and J 4 bases; bases outside gene matches: 8. The CDR3 DNA reads TGTGCCAGCTCTCGCCGGGACAGACATAATGAAAAACTGTTTTTT. Translation gives CASSRRDRHNEKLFF.

This clonotype was observed a handful of times. V usage is TRBV11-1 and J usage is TRBJ2-5, with TRBD1 matching over 9 bases. Matching the DNA end better, TRBJ2-7 makes the J call doubtful. The CDR3 spans 15 residues. Germline V gene lookup returns CDR1 SGHAT and CDR2 FQDESV (reference sequence). CDR3 residues: CASSFGQGPRYEQYF. The CDR3 nucleotides read TGTGCCAGCAGCTTTGGACAGGGGCCAAGATACGAGCAGTACTTC.

J is TRBJ2-1 and V is TRBV6-5, with 11 bases identical to TRBD2. CDR3 length: 14 amino acids. Unmatched junction bases numbered 4, after V lost 2 bases and J lost 10 bases. The germline gives CDR1 MNHEY, CDR2 SVGAGI. Here the CDR3 DNA reads TGTGCCAGCAGTTACCGGGTAGCGGGAGGGGAGCAGTTCTTC. Translated: CASSYRVAGGEQFF.